The 4 T cell receptor beta chains below were found in one sample sequenced in a study of cytomegalovirus exposure and HLA in healthy donors. The PCR was carried out with 60 Vbeta primers and 13 Jbeta primers. Here immunoSEQ multiplex PCR was the method, and the copy in TCRdb shows in-frame clones only, minus some. The sample holds approximately 170,000 clones, roughly 74% seen once. Specimen: PBMCs. Every receptor here comes from a male donor in good health and CMV-seronegative.

V and J are TRBV7-9 and TRBJ2-1; 8 bases line up with TRBD2. Trimming cost V 5 bases and J 5 bases; bases outside gene matches: 5. CDR1 is SEHNR and CDR2 is FQNEAQ in the germline V gene (reference sequence). CDR3 length equals 14 residues. CDR3 DNA sequence: TGTGCCAGCAGCCCTGGACTAGCCCACAATGAGCAGTTCTTC. Its translation is CASSPGLAHNEQFF.

This clone was found a few times. The chain has TRBV30 and TRBJ2-2; 7 bases match TRBD1. The germline V gene encodes CDR1 GTSNPN and CDR2 SVGIG (reference sequence). Trimming removed 3 bases from V and 0 bases from J; junction bases left unmatched: 4. The CDR3 has 15 residues. CDR3 DNA sequence: TGTGCCTGGAGAATTACAGGGGCGAACACCGGGGAGCTGTTTTTT. Translating gives CAWRITGANTGELFF.

The chain has TRBV2 and TRBJ1-5; 7 bases are a match to TRBD1. From germline, CDR1 is SNHLY and CDR2 FYNNEI. The CDR3 contains 17 residues. After removal of 5 bases from V and 0 bases from J, the junction contained 10 bases not matched to a gene. DNA for the CDR3: TGTGCCAGCAGTACAGTTTCCGGGACAGTTAGCAATCAGCCCCAGCATTTT. Translating it yields CASSTVSGTVSNQPQHF. Full variable domain (remainder filled in from reference TRBV2 and TRBJ1-5): EPEVTQTPSHQVTQMGQEVILRCVPISNHLYFYWYRQILGQKVEFLVSFYNNEISEKSEIFDDQFSVERPDGSNFTLKIRSTKLEDSAMYFCASSTVSGTVSNQPQHFGDGTRLSIL.

This chain links TRBV6-4 with TRBJ2-1; 11 nucleotides match TRBD2. This CDR3 is 15 amino acids long. Germline V gives CDR1 MRHNA, CDR2 SNTAGT. V trimming: 0 bases; J trimming: 10 bases; junction bases outside the gene matches: 5. The CDR3 nucleotides are TGTGCCAGCAGTGACTCAGGACTAGCGGGCACCGAGCAGTTCTTC. This sequence encodes CASSDSGLAGTEQFF.